Given below is one TCR beta chain in context. Its specificity is not known. The data were taken from a study of a mutant IDH1 vaccine in newly diagnosed glioma. Study-wide background: With temozolomide cycles, or 4-6 weeks after radiotherapy alone, vaccination was started. Before enrollment, the patients had been treated with radiotherapy alone, temozolomide alone, or both together. Most of them had received both.

Only in-frame clones appear in the TCRdb table, and some are missing; sequencing was by immunoSEQ multiplex PCR. The sample lists 35,000 to 45,000 clones, roughly 80% occurring once. Time point: week 35, safety follow-up. Mutant IDH1 20-mer peptide, at 300 ug, made up each vaccine dose, with topical imiquimod. The TCR was taken from a woman aged 45-60 years with glioma. The sequencing used PBMCs, collected from a glioma patient whose treatment included an IDH1 peptide vaccine.

CDR3 DNA sequence: TGTGCCAGCGCCGGCGGGAAAAGGATAGATACGCAGTATTTT. Translated: CASAGGKRIDTQYF. This chain links TRBV6-5 with TRBJ2-3, with D perhaps TRBD2 (6 bases). Trimming cost V 8 bases and J 5 bases, with 17 bases left between them. Per the germline V gene, CDR1 is MNHEY and CDR2 is SVGAGI. The CDR3 runs 14 residues.